The 13 T cell receptor beta chains presented below share a single source sample, sequenced in a study of T cells after somatic rescue of genetic block. The protocol was immunoSEQ multiplex PCR, while the TCRdb copy is restricted to in-frame clones and leaves out a portion. This sample has 45,000 to 70,000 clones; approximately 96% occur once, and the top ten carry about 0.076%. The sequenced sample was peripheral blood mononuclear cells (PBMCs). The receptors stem from a child in the first two years of life.

To note about this clone: At one boundary the junction diverges from the germline segment, which might be a read error. The V call is TRBV7-7, the J call TRBJ2-2, with D perhaps being TRBD1 or TRBD2 (5 bases each). CDR1 and CDR2 from the germline V gene are SSHAT and FNYEAQ (reference sequence). The CDR3 runs to 11 residues. The DNA for the CDR3 is TGTGCTAGCAGCGAGGGGGGGGAGCTGTTTTTT. Protein product: CASSEGGELFF.

The chain has TRBV12-5 and TRBJ2-1; 7 bases agree with TRBD2. Germline CDR1 is LGHNT and CDR2 is FRNRAP. Germline trimming cut 5 bases from V and 2 bases from J; bases unmatched to any gene: 6. The CDR3 runs 15 residues. Here the CDR3 reads CASGPGLGAYNEQFF. The CDR3 coding sequence is TGTGCTAGTGGTCCCGGACTAGGGGCCTACAATGAGCAGTTCTTC.

This chain connects TRBV20-1 to TRBJ2-5; D is unresolved. In germline, CDR1 is DFQATT, CDR2 SNEGSKA (reference sequence). Trimming pared 2 bases from V and 7 bases from J, leaving 5 bases between. This CDR3 has 10 amino acids. In DNA form, the CDR3 reads TGCAGTGCTAGACTTAGGACCCAGTACTTC. Amino acid sequence: CSARLRTQYF.

In this sample, this clone turned up once. The chain recombines TRBV5-6 with TRBJ1-1, with D uncertain. The V gene lost 0 bases and the J gene lost 10 bases, with 13 bases spanning the gap. Per the germline V gene, CDR1 is SGHDT and CDR2 is YYEEEE. CDR3 length: 13 amino acids. The chain's CDR3 is CASSLGAFLGAFF. The CDR3 coding sequence is TGTGCCAGCAGCTTGGGGGCCTTTTTGGGAGCTTTCTTT. The full variable domain, with the rest looked up from reference TRBV5-6 and TRBJ1-1, is DAGVTQSPTHLIKTRGQQVTLRCSPKSGHDTVSWYQQALGQGPQFIFQYYEEEERQRGNFPDRFSGHQFPNYSSELNVNALLLGDSALYLCASSLGAFLGAFFGQGTRLTVV.

The V gene is TRBV6-6, the J gene TRBJ2-3, with 10 positions matching TRBD2. V was pared by 4 bases and J by 2 bases, with 6 bases of the junction left unmatched. The germline V gene encodes CDR1 MNHNY and CDR2 SVGAGI (reference sequence). This CDR3 has 16 residues. CDR3 nucleotide sequence: TGTGCCAGCAGTTCCCGGACTAGCGGCCTCACAGATACGCAGTATTTT. This gives the protein CASSSRTSGLTDTQYF.

The chain links TRBV18 to TRBJ1-2; 7 nucleotides line up with TRBD1. Trimming took 3 bases from V and 7 from J; bases not matched to a gene: 11. Germline-derived CDR1 and CDR2 are KGHSH and LQKENI. This CDR3 contains 15 residues. The CDR3 DNA is TGTGCCAGCTCACCCTTCGGACAGGTTGGTGGTGGCTACACCTTC. The encoded protein is CASSPFGQVGGGYTF.

The chain uses TRBV9 and TRBJ2-4; maybe TRBD2 (6 bases). Germline assignment: CDR1 SGDLS and CDR2 YYNGEE. CDR3 size: 15 residues. V was clipped by 0 bases and J by 1 base, with 8 bases between them. The CDR3 sequence: CASSVGGGAKNIQYF. CDR3 nucleotides: TGTGCCAGCAGCGTAGGAGGAGGGGCCAAAAACATTCAGTACTTC.

The chain carries TRBV11-2 and TRBJ2-1; D is uncertain. Germline V gene sequence: CDR1 SGHAT, CDR2 FQNNGV. The CDR3 extends over 14 amino acids. Trimming cost V 4 bases and J 5 bases, with 12 bases left between them. CDR3 region: CASSSIWRNNEQFF. CDR3 bases: TGTGCCAGCAGCTCCATTTGGCGGAACAATGAGCAGTTCTTC. The full variable domain, rest sourced from reference TRBV11-2 and TRBJ2-1, is EAGVAQSPRYKIIEKRQSVAFWCNPISGHATLYWYQQILGQGPKLLIQFQNNGVVDDSQLPKDRFSAERLKGVDSTLKIQPAKLEDSAVYLCASSSIWRNNEQFFGPGTRLTVL.

V is TRBV30 and J is TRBJ2-7; 8 bases line up with TRBD2. The germline CDR1 and CDR2 sequences are GTSNPN and SVGIG (reference sequence). This CDR3 has 13 amino acids. After removal of 0 bases from V and 2 bases from J, the junction contained 0 bases not matched to a gene. The CDR3 region is CAWSVLAAYEQYF. For the CDR3, the DNA is TGTGCCTGGAGTGTACTAGCGGCCTACGAGCAGTACTTC.

The chain combines TRBV29-1 with TRBJ1-5, with D unresolved. The V gene lost 3 bases and the J gene lost 5 bases, with 11 bases spanning the gap. The CDR3 sequence is 13 residues long. Germline V gene data show CDR1 as SQVTM and CDR2 as ANQGSEA. CDR3 nucleotide sequence: TGCAGCGTTGAGTCGGGTCCCGATCAGCCCCAGCATTTT. Its protein is CSVESGPDQPQHF.

The rearrangement uses TRBV14 and TRBJ1-1; D remains unclear. There are 13 residues in the CDR3. V was trimmed by 3 bases and J by 1 base, leaving 6 bases between them. Germline V gene lookup returns CDR1 SGHDN and CDR2 FVKESK. CDR3 residues: CASSQTRNTEAFF. Written as DNA, the CDR3 is TGTGCCAGCAGCCAGACGAGGAACACTGAAGCTTTCTTT.

The V and J genes are TRBV4-2 and TRBJ2-3; D gene ambiguous. Germline-derived CDR1 and CDR2 are LGHNA and YNFKEQ. CDR3 size: 13 residues. The ends were cut back, 0 bases at V and 3 bases at J, with 4 bases in the middle. CDR3 sequence reads: CASSQDGTDTQYF. The CDR3, as DNA: TGTGCCAGCAGCCAAGATGGTACAGATACGCAGTATTTT.

The genes are TRBV5-8 and TRBJ1-2, with unresolved D. Germline-derived CDR1 and CDR2 are SGHTS and YDEGEE. Between the trimmed V and J ends, which lost 4 bases and 3 bases, there was a span of 13 bases. This CDR3 spans 14 amino acids. CDR3 residues: CASSPGASHYGYTF. Here the CDR3 DNA reads TGTGCCAGCAGCCCGGGAGCCTCTCACTATGGCTACACCTTC.